The clone carrying this TCR beta chain was seen once. The sample comes from a study of blood T cell repertoires in COVID-19. Study as a whole: Samples taken during acute and convalescent COVID-19 were collected in the United States, Italy and Spain. The analysed material was cDNA or gDNA that came from T cells, B-cell-depleted T cells, or PBMCs.

In the source study's methods: Amplification of reference gene primers provided the estimated nucleated cell counts. The method was immunoSEQ multiplex PCR; TCRdb's version includes in-frame clones alone and lacks a portion of them. That table is the source of V, J and clone size, and D and trimming were worked out from the DNA. The repertoire holds more than 95,000 clones, with roughly four fifths as singletons. Trimming removed 5 bases from V and 4 bases from J, with 11 bases in between. This CDR3 has 13 residues. CDR1 SGHTA and CDR2 FQGNSA come from the germline V gene. The chain has TRBV7-2 and TRBJ1-1, with D unclear. Sequencing input: peripheral blood. The source is a woman in her 70s with acute or convalescent COVID-19. CDR3 nucleotide sequence: TGTGCCAGCAGCCTCACCCTCGGCACTGAAGCTTTCTTT. It is translated as CASSLTLGTEAFF.